This passage covers 3 T cell receptor beta chains from one sample sequenced in a study of long-term antiretroviral therapy in people with HIV. At survey level, the immunoSEQ assay was run in its v3.0 version. The table came from immunoSEQ multiplex PCR; TCRdb's copy has only in-frame clones and leaves some out. The repertoire holds 20,000 to 25,000 clones, with about 72% as singletons. Sequences were derived from unsorted PBMCs, sampled less than 1.8 years before starting antiretroviral therapy. The receptor set was obtained from a woman in her thirties or forties with HIV.

The rearrangement joins TRBV11-3 to TRBJ1-2, with a possible D match to TRBD1 (5 bases). The germline V gene encodes CDR1 SGHNT and CDR2 YENEEA. The CDR3 extends over 14 amino acids. Deletions cut 3 bases from V and 7 bases from J, with 15 bases between. This CDR3 reads CASSFGASSGGYTF. The CDR3 coding sequence is TGTGCCAGCAGCTTCGGGGCCTCGTCGGGTGGCTACACCTTC.

This chain uses TRBV6-1 with TRBJ2-7, with D tentatively TRBD2 (6 bases). The CDR3 length is 15 residues. The V and J ends lost 3 bases and 7 bases respectively, with 19 bases between them. Germline V gives CDR1 MNHNS, CDR2 SASEGT. CDR3 sequence: CASSDRGTSHREQYF. For the CDR3, the DNA is TGTGCCAGCAGTGATCGCGGGACCTCCCATAGAGAGCAGTACTTC.

This sequence joins TRBV5-4 and TRBJ2-7, with 7 nucleotides matching TRBD1. The V gene's germline CDR1 is SGHNT and CDR2 YYREEE (reference sequence). V was clipped by 0 bases and J by 4 bases; unmatched bases: 10. The CDR3 is made up of 16 amino acids. In DNA, the CDR3 is TGTGCCAGCAGCTTGGGGAATGACAGGGTGGGATACGAGCAGTACTTC. Translating gives CASSLGNDRVGYEQYF.